This is a list of T cell receptor beta chains from one sample in a study of regulatory T cells in long-lasting Graves disease. TCRdb processed the multiplex PCR reads anew with MiXCR; each CDR3 protein has one entry. Here the sample spans hundreds of thousands of distinct CDR3 sequences, 12% being singletons. In addition, the sample was reused for a study of T cells in Graves' hyperthyroidism and ophthalmopathy.

Sequenced here: peripheral blood mononuclear cells (PBMCs), sampled at new diagnosis, from a patient treated with antithyroid drugs. All receptors derive from a woman aged 30 to 39 with Graves disease. The CDR3 runs from the conserved cysteine through the conserved F or W. Each record gives: clone size, V gene, J gene, D gene, CDR3 DNA, CDR3 protein. D genes are given only for firm matches. Expanded clones get a size class; other rows say once, few or many, or leave the size out.

abundance: many
v_gene: TRBV18
j_gene: TRBJ1-2
d_gene: .
CDR3nt: TGTGCCAGCTCACCACCTTCGGTCGGGGTCTCTGGCTACACCTTC
CDR3aa: CASSPPSVGVSGYTF

abundance: .
v_gene: TRBV20-1
j_gene: TRBJ1-3
d_gene: TRBD1
CDR3nt: TGCAGTGCTAGAGATTTGGGACAGCACTCTGGAAACACCATATATTTT
CDR3aa: CSARDLGQHSGNTIYF

abundance: many
v_gene: TRBV5-1
j_gene: TRBJ2-7
d_gene: TRBD1
CDR3nt: TGCGCCAGCAGCTTGACAGGGGATCCCTACGAGCAGTACTTC
CDR3aa: CASSLTGDPYEQYF

abundance: .
v_gene: TRBV14
j_gene: TRBJ1-1
d_gene: .
CDR3nt: TGTGCCAGCAGCCACGGACAGAACACTGAAGCTTTCTTT
CDR3aa: CASSHGQNTEAFF

abundance: .
v_gene: TRBV4-1
j_gene: TRBJ1-3
d_gene: .
CDR3nt: TGCGCCAGCAGCCAAGTTTTGGCGGCAGCCCCTGGAAACACCATATATTTT
CDR3aa: CASSQVLAAAPGNTIYF

abundance: .
v_gene: TRBV6-1
j_gene: TRBJ1-2
d_gene: .
CDR3nt: TGTGCCAGCAGGCGGACAGCCGACTATGGCTACACCTTC
CDR3aa: CASRRTADYGYTF

abundance: few
v_gene: TRBV11-2
j_gene: TRBJ2-2
d_gene: TRBD2
CDR3nt: TGTGCCAGCAGCTTAGTCACTAGCGGGGTTGAGCTGTTTTTT
CDR3aa: CASSLVTSGVELFF

abundance: .
v_gene: TRBV19
j_gene: TRBJ2-7
d_gene: TRBD1
CDR3nt: TGTGCCAGTAGTACAGGGGGCAGGTACGAGCAGTACTTC
CDR3aa: CASSTGGRYEQYF

abundance: many
v_gene: TRBV6-1
j_gene: TRBJ2-1
d_gene: .
CDR3nt: TGTGCCAGCATGAGTTTCGGTACCTACAATGAGCAGTTCTTC
CDR3aa: CASMSFGTYNEQFF

abundance: many
v_gene: TRBV2
j_gene: TRBJ1-1
d_gene: .
CDR3nt: TGTGCCAGCAGTGAAGGGGTTCGCTATCCTGAAGCTTTCTTT
CDR3aa: CASSEGVRYPEAFF

abundance: many
v_gene: TRBV10-3
j_gene: TRBJ1-3
d_gene: TRBD1
CDR3nt: TGTGCCAGCCGACAGGGGGCAGGGATAGCTGGAAACACCATATATTTT
CDR3aa: CASRQGAGIAGNTIYF

abundance: many
v_gene: TRBV19
j_gene: TRBJ2-6
d_gene: TRBD2
CDR3nt: TGTGCCAGTAGTATCAGGACTAGCGGGAGGGCCTTAACTGGGGCCAACGTCCTGACTTTC
CDR3aa: CASSIRTSGRALTGANVLTF

abundance: many
v_gene: TRBV7-9
j_gene: TRBJ2-3
d_gene: TRBD2
CDR3nt: TGTGCCAGCAGCCCCCCTCTAGCGGGAGGCACAGATACGCAGTATTTT
CDR3aa: CASSPPLAGGTDTQYF

abundance: few
v_gene: TRBV20-1
j_gene: TRBJ1-6
d_gene: TRBD1
CDR3nt: TGCAGTGCTAGGGAAAGGGGAACAGGGGCGGTATCCTATAATTCACCCCTCCACTTT
CDR3aa: CSARERGTGAVSYNSPLHF

abundance: many
v_gene: TRBV7-2
j_gene: TRBJ2-5
d_gene: .
CDR3nt: TGTGCCAGCAGCTTAGTCACCAAAGAGACCCAGTACTTC
CDR3aa: CASSLVTKETQYF

abundance: many
v_gene: TRBV2
j_gene: TRBJ2-1
d_gene: .
CDR3nt: TGTGCCACCTTGGCGGGACACTACAATGAGCAGTTCTTC
CDR3aa: CATLAGHYNEQFF

abundance: few
v_gene: TRBV5-5
j_gene: TRBJ2-1
d_gene: TRBD1
CDR3nt: TGTGCCAGCAGCTCCACAACAGGGGAATTCTACAATGAGCAGTTCTTC
CDR3aa: CASSSTTGEFYNEQFF

abundance: .
v_gene: TRBV12-3/TRBV12-4
j_gene: TRBJ2-7
d_gene: TRBD2
CDR3nt: TGTGCCAGCAGCAACCTTCTGGCGGGAGGGCCGTACGAGCAGTACTTC
CDR3aa: CASSNLLAGGPYEQYF

abundance: many
v_gene: TRBV7-2
j_gene: TRBJ1-4
d_gene: TRBD1
CDR3nt: TGTGCCAGCAGCTTAGACAGGGGGAGCGAAAAACTGTTTTTT
CDR3aa: CASSLDRGSEKLFF

abundance: many
v_gene: TRBV6-1
j_gene: TRBJ1-5
d_gene: .
CDR3nt: TGTGCCAGCAGTGAAGCGCGCGGTTATGGCAATCAGCCCCAGCATTTT
CDR3aa: CASSEARGYGNQPQHF

abundance: many
v_gene: TRBV20-1
j_gene: TRBJ1-1
d_gene: .
CDR3nt: TGCAGTGCTAGCGGGGGAGTTTTAGGCACTGAAGCTTTCTTT
CDR3aa: CSASGGVLGTEAFF

abundance: many
v_gene: TRBV3-1
j_gene: TRBJ1-1
d_gene: .
CDR3nt: TGTGCCAGCAGCCAAGCGGGGGCAGGGACCTTCCACACTGAAGCTTTCTTT
CDR3aa: CASSQAGAGTFHTEAFF